A single sample gave rise to the 5 T cell receptor beta chains below, sequenced in a study of T cell repertoires in cytomegalovirus infection. TCRdb re-called the reads with MiXCR, one entry per CDR3 protein. The sample has about 150,000 distinct CDR3 sequences, 32% seen once. Their recognized antigens are unknown. This specimen consisted of CD8+ T cells from cultured PBMCs, obtained from culture after CMV antigen stimulation. Source of these receptors: a human donor in good health (CMV status not recorded). Some clones in this sample may be carry-over from other donors' samples.

Only one count was recorded for this clonotype. J is TRBJ2-7 and V is TRBV7-3; 9 bases map to TRBD1. The V and J ends lost 8 bases and 5 bases, in that order; junction bases with no gene match: 7. Germline loops: CDR1 SGHTA, CDR2 FQGTGA. The CDR3 loop spans 13 amino acids. The CDR3 is CASVGQGKHEQYF. The CDR3 DNA is TGTGCCAGCGTGGGACAGGGTAAACACGAGCAGTACTTC.

The V and J genes are TRBV15 and TRBJ2-5; D may be TRBD2 (6 bases). Germline CDR1 is LNHNV and CDR2 is YYDKDF (reference sequence). This CDR3 is 13 amino acids long. The germline V and J ends were trimmed by 1 base and 4 bases, with 7 bases remaining between them. The CDR3: CATSRAEGETQYF. CDR3 sequence (DNA): TGTGCCACCAGCAGAGCGGAGGGAGAGACCCAGTACTTC.

This clonotype occurred a few times. This chain links TRBV5-6 with TRBJ1-1; a weak D match, TRBD1 (5 bases). Germline CDR1 SGHDT, CDR2 YYEEEE. CDR3 length equals 15 residues. The V end lost 2 bases, the J end lost 2 bases, and 13 bases lay between the germline ends. CDR3 sequence (DNA): TGTGCCAGCAGCTTCCAGGGCCAGAGTAACACTGAAGCTTTCTTT. Translated: CASSFQGQSNTEAFF.

The chain combines TRBV7-2 with TRBJ2-7, with D possibly being TRBD1 or TRBD2 (5 bases each). The CDR3 totals 15 residues. Germline loops: CDR1 SGHTA, CDR2 FQGNSA. V lost 3 bases and J 1 base, leaving 13 bases between the germline ends. CDR3 sequence reads: CASSFGTPGSYEQYF. In DNA form, the CDR3 reads TGTGCCAGCAGCTTTGGGACCCCTGGGTCCTACGAGCAGTACTTC.

The CDR3 region is CASSLGTVEKLFF. As DNA, the CDR3 is TGTGCCAGCAGTCTGGGGACAGTTGAAAAACTGTTTTTT. The chain recombines TRBV12-3 or TRBV12-4 with TRBJ1-4, with 7 bases that match TRBD1. This CDR3 has 13 residues. Trimming removed 5 bases from V and 7 bases from J; junction bases left unmatched: 4.